These 13 T cell receptor beta chains were sequenced from one sample in a study of blood T cell repertoires in COVID-19 (TCRdb year 2020). Preparation of the library involved the immunoSEQ multiplex PCR assay. TCRdb took this table from immuneACCESS and kept in-frame rearrangements with V and J called. Such tables lack part of the clones; where checked against another copy, unresolved V genes explain under half of the gap, and the rest is unexplained. This sample lists about 210,000 clones; about 91% were detected once. 10% of the sample goes to the ten largest clones. The sequencing input was PBMCs or T cells enriched from blood (not recorded which). These receptors all come from a man in his late teens or twenties with acute COVID-19.

This clone was seen a single time. This CDR3 is CASSLGLAGVNNEQFF. In DNA, the CDR3 is TGTGCCAGCAGCTTAGGACTAGCGGGAGTCAACAATGAGCAGTTCTTC. This chain joins TRBV7-9 and TRBJ2-1, with TRBD2 matching over 12 bases. Losses at the gene ends were 1 base for V and 5 bases for J; bases not matched to a gene: 3. The CDR3 length is 16 residues. Germline loops: CDR1 SEHNR, CDR2 FQNEAQ (reference sequence).

This chain connects TRBV28 to TRBJ1-1, with D tentatively TRBD1 (5 bases). The CDR3 runs to 10 residues. The V end was cut by 10 bases, the J end by 10 bases, with 13 bases between. CDR1 and CDR2 from the germline V gene are MDHEN and SYDVKM. DNA for the CDR3: TGTGCCACCTCACGGGGGGGAGCTTTCTTT. Protein product: CATSRGGAFF.

The chain employs TRBV3-1 (or the pseudogene TRBV3-2) and TRBJ2-7, with 10 bases lining up with TRBD2. The germline V gene encodes CDR1 LGHDT and CDR2 YNNKEL (reference sequence). Trimming cost V 4 bases and J 3 bases; bases outside gene matches: 6. The CDR3 sequence is 15 residues long. The chain's CDR3 is CASSPRTSGLYEQYF. In nucleotides, the CDR3 is TGTGCCAGCAGCCCACGGACTAGCGGACTCTACGAGCAGTACTTC.

The chain has TRBV28 and TRBJ2-1; D unclear. Trimming shortened V by 5 bases and J by 1 base, and 24 bases separated the two germline ends. Germline V gene sequence: CDR1 MDHEN, CDR2 SYDVKM. The CDR3 spans 19 residues. The DNA of the CDR3 is TGTGCCAGCAGTCCTCTCGGGTATCCCGCAACTTTTTCCTACAATGAGCAGTTCTTC. This codes for CASSPLGYPATFSYNEQFF. Together with reference TRBV28 and TRBJ2-1, the CDR3 gives the full variable domain: DVKVTQSSRYLVKRTGEKVFLECVQDMDHENMFWYRQDPGLGLRLIYFSYDVKMKEKGDIPEGYSVSREKKERFSLILESASTNQTSMYLCASSPLGYPATFSYNEQFFGPGTRLTVL.

This clone was detected a few times. The V and J genes are TRBV28 and TRBJ2-7; D gene unclear. The CDR3 is 12 residues long. Trimming left V 3 bases short and J 1 base short, with 4 bases between. Germline V CDR1 and CDR2: MDHEN, SYDVKM. CDR3 coding DNA: TGTGCCAGCAGTTTTCTTTCCTACGAGCAGTACTTC. It translates to CASSFLSYEQYF. Complete variable domain (other parts from reference TRBV28 and TRBJ2-7): DVKVTQSSRYLVKRTGEKVFLECVQDMDHENMFWYRQDPGLGLRLIYFSYDVKMKEKGDIPEGYSVSREKKERFSLILESASTNQTSMYLCASSFLSYEQYFGPGTRLTVT.

This clone was recorded a few times. This rearrangement joins TRBV11-1 to TRBJ1-5, with a tentative D call TRBD1 (5 bases). With 1 base removed from V and 4 bases from J, the gap between germline ends came to 11 bases. The germline V gene encodes CDR1 SGHAT and CDR2 FQDESV (reference sequence). This CDR3 region has 15 residues. DNA of the CDR3: TGTGCCAGCAGCTTAGTCTCGGGGGGGAATCAGCCCCAGCATTTT. This codes for CASSLVSGGNQPQHF.

The chain links TRBV6-5 to TRBJ2-4; maybe TRBD1 (5 bases). The CDR3 loop spans 15 amino acids. Trimming took 5 bases from V and 7 from J, leaving 18 bases between them. CDR1 is MNHEY, CDR2 SVGAGI, per germline. CDR3 sequence (DNA): TGTGCCAGCAGTATAAGGGGTTTGAGACAGAACATTCAGTACTTC. Translated, it gives CASSIRGLRQNIQYF.

This chain's CDR3 is CASSLYRETQPQHF. As DNA, the CDR3 is TGTGCCAGCAGTTTATACAGGGAGACTCAGCCCCAGCATTTT. This chain joins TRBV27 and TRBJ1-5, with a weak D call TRBD1 (6 bases). With 1 base removed from V and 6 bases from J, the gap between germline ends came to 10 bases. CDR1 is MNHEY and CDR2 is SMNVEV in the germline V gene (reference sequence). The CDR3 totals 14 residues.

This clone was seen only a few times. The chain joins TRBV28 to TRBJ2-7, with 9 positions matching TRBD1. The CDR3 consists of 17 residues. Germline assignment: CDR1 MDHEN and CDR2 SYDVKM. J gave up 2 bases and V 3 bases, and 11 bases lay outside the gene matches. The CDR3 loop reads CASSFSYRDREAYEQYF. The CDR3 region has the DNA TGTGCCAGCAGTTTCTCATACCGGGACAGGGAGGCCTACGAGCAGTACTTC. Full variable domain (rest looked up from reference TRBV28 and TRBJ2-7): DVKVTQSSRYLVKRTGEKVFLECVQDMDHENMFWYRQDPGLGLRLIYFSYDVKMKEKGDIPEGYSVSREKKERFSLILESASTNQTSMYLCASSFSYRDREAYEQYFGPGTRLTVT.

The chain joins TRBV6-6 to TRBJ1-6; the match to TRBD1 covers 7 bases. Germline CDR1 reads MNHNY; CDR2 reads SVGAGI (reference sequence). The CDR3 has 14 residues. V was pared by 4 bases and J by 9 bases, with 6 bases of the junction left unmatched. The chain's CDR3 is CASSLGQGGSPLHF. The CDR3 DNA is TGTGCCAGCAGTTTAGGTCAGGGGGGTTCACCCCTCCACTTT.

This chain links TRBV3-1 (or the pseudogene TRBV3-2) with TRBJ2-7; maybe TRBD2 (6 bases). V lost 0 bases and J 0 bases, leaving 12 bases between the germline ends. This CDR3 has 16 amino acids. Looked up from germline, CDR1 is LGHDT and CDR2 is YNNKEL (reference sequence). The DNA for the CDR3 is TGTGCCAGCAGCCAAGATGTTCCTAGCGCCTCCTACGAGCAGTACTTC. It is translated as CASSQDVPSASYEQYF.

V usage is TRBV13 and J usage is TRBJ1-1; TRBD1 agrees at 9 bases. The CDR3 extends over 20 amino acids. Germline CDR1 is PRHDT and CDR2 is FYEKMQ (reference sequence). V dropped 0 bases and J dropped 1; count of bases not matched to a gene: 15. The CDR3 is CASSLGLSEVTGGRNTEAFF. CDR3 coding DNA: TGTGCCAGCAGCTTAGGCCTAAGCGAAGTAACAGGGGGCAGGAACACTGAAGCTTTCTTT.

The chain combines TRBV25-1 with TRBJ1-4; 7 bases are shared with TRBD1. Germline V gene data show CDR1 as MGHDK and CDR2 as SYGVNS. The ends lost 7 bases at V and 4 bases at J; junction bases unmatched: 6. The CDR3 has 14 residues. CDR3 sequence (DNA): TGTGCCAGCATCCAGAGGGGGCGTAATGAAAAACTGTTTTTT. This translates into CASIQRGRNEKLFF.